This T cell receptor beta chain was sequenced in a study of blood T cells in healthy people across ages. Study observations and caveats: PBMC samples, being unsorted, prevented any conclusive comparison of naive and antigen-experienced cells. More naive CD4+ cells and higher diversity marked long-lived donors relative to aged donors. Roughly linear age-related decline in beta diversity appeared, significant by age around 42.

Trimming pared 5 bases from V and 0 bases from J, leaving 14 bases between. The CDR3 has 16 amino acids. A second PCR, run for 7 to 11 cycles, used a sample-barcoded 5' primer plus a J-beta primer mix. The authors tagged each cDNA molecule using a template-switch adaptor with 12 random nucleotides. Using its own MiXCR run on the 5' RACE reads, TCRdb lists one record per CDR3 protein. This sample has hundreds of thousands of distinct CDR3 sequences, with roughly 50% found just once. As for this clonotype: Its antigen is currently unknown.

V usage is TRBV12-3 or TRBV12-4 and J usage is TRBJ1-5, with D maybe TRBD1 (6 bases). What was sequenced was blood. This receptor was identified in a man under 40 in good health. Here the CDR3 DNA reads TGTGCCAGCAGTGAAGGCAGGGGCTTTAGCAATCAGCCCCAGCATTTT. Protein sequence: CASSEGRGFSNQPQHF.